A single sample gave rise to the 3 T cell receptor beta chains below, sequenced in a study of Ad26.COV2.S vaccination and SARS-CoV-2 variants. Treatment indicated: roughly 18 received Ad26.COV2.S at low or high dose, single or two shots; about 5 received placebo; per-sample allocation not given. Following the first vaccine or placebo injection, samples were taken on day 63. Using immunoSEQ multiplex PCR, the repertoire was profiled, and TCRdb retains in-frame clones only, with some absent. The sample carries around 320,000 clones, roughly 84% recorded once. The specimen comprised peripheral blood, sampled in a trial of Ad26.COV2.S vaccine versus placebo. All receptors come from a person between 18 and 59 years old who received the Ad26.COV2.S COVID-19 vaccine or a placebo.

In regard to this clone: Other DNA sequences in this sample translate to the same CDR3. V and J are TRBV12-3 or TRBV12-4 and TRBJ1-1; perhaps TRBD1 as D (5 bases). V shed 3 bases and J shed 4 bases, with 9 bases lying between them. The CDR3 runs to 13 residues. The CDR3 reads CASSLQGGTEAFF. CDR3 in DNA: TGTGCCAGCAGTTTGCAGGGCGGCACTGAAGCTTTCTTT.

This rearrangement joins TRBV6-5 to TRBJ2-5, with D possibly called TRBD1 or TRBD2 (6 bases each). Between the trimmed V and J ends, which lost 7 bases and 5 bases, there was a span of 20 bases. There are 15 residues in the CDR3. Germline values: CDR1 MNHEY, CDR2 SVGAGI. CDR3 sequence: CASMSPGALGETQYF. The CDR3, as DNA: TGTGCCAGCATGTCCCCGGGGGCACTAGGGGAGACCCAGTACTTC.

V is TRBV19 and J is TRBJ1-1; D is uncertain. This CDR3 is built from 15 residues. The V and J ends lost 5 bases and 2 bases respectively, with 15 bases between them. Germline CDR1 LNHDA, CDR2 SQIVND (reference sequence). The CDR3 region is CASSPPRHPNTEAFF. In DNA, the CDR3 is TGTGCCAGTAGTCCCCCCCGACACCCAAACACTGAAGCTTTCTTT.